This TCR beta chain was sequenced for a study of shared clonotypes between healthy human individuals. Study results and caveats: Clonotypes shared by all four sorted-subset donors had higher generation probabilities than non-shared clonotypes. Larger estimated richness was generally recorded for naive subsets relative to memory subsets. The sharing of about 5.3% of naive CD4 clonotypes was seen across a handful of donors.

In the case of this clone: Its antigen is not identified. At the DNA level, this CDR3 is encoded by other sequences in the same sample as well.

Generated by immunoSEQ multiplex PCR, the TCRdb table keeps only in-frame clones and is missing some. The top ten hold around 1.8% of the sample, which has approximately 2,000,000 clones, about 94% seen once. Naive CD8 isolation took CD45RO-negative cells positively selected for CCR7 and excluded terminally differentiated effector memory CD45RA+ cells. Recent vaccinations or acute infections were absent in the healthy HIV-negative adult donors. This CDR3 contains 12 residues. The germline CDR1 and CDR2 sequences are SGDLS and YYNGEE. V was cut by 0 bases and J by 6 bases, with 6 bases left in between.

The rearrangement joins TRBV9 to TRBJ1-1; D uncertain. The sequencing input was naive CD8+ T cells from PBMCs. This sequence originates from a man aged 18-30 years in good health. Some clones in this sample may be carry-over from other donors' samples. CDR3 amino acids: CASSVGGAEAFF. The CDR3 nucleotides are TGTGCCAGCAGCGTAGGCGGGGCTGAAGCTTTCTTT.